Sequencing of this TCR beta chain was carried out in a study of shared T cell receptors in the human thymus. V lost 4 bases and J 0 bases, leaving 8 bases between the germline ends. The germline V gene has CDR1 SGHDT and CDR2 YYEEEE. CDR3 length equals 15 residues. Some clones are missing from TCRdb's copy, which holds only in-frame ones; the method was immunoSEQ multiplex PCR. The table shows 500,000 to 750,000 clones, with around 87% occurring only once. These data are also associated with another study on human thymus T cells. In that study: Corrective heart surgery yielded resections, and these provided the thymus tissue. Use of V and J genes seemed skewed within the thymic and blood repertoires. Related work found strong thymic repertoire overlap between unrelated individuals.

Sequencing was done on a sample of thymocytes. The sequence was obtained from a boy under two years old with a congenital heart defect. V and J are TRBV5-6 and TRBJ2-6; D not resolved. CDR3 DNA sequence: TGTGCCAGCAGCGCAGCGTACTCTGGGGCCAACGTCCTGACTTTC. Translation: CASSAAYSGANVLTF.